This is a list of T cell receptor beta chains from one sample in a study of blood T cell repertoires in COVID-19. TCRdb keeps only in-frame clones here, not all; method: immunoSEQ multiplex PCR. This table holds about 37,000 clones, around 87% found once. Sequenced material: peripheral blood. These receptors were collected from a human donor in a cohort sampled during active COVID-19. The CDR3 runs from the conserved cysteine through the conserved F or W. Each record gives: D gene, clone size, V gene, J gene, CDR3 DNA, CDR3 protein. The D gene is left open where the match is weak. Some rows mark clone size as missing; the rest say once, few, many or name a class of expanded clone.

d_call: -; clone_size: -; v_call: TRBV6-5; j_call: TRBJ2-2; cdr3_nt: TGTGCCAGCACCCGGTCCCTGAACACCGGGGAGCTGTTTTTT; cdr3_aa: CASTRSLNTGELFF
d_call: -; clone_size: -; v_call: TRBV9; j_call: TRBJ2-5; cdr3_nt: TGTGCCAGCTATTCTACCGCGAGGGGGTCGAGACATACCGCCAAAGAGACCCAGTACTTC; cdr3_aa: CASYSTARGSRHTAKETQYF
d_call: TRBD2; clone_size: -; v_call: TRBV3-1/TRBV3-2; j_call: TRBJ2-2; cdr3_nt: TGTGCCAGCAGCCGTGGACTAGCGGGGGGGGTAAACACCGGGGAGCTGTTTTTT; cdr3_aa: CASSRGLAGGVNTGELFF
d_call: TRBD1; clone_size: -; v_call: TRBV7-9; j_call: TRBJ1-5; cdr3_nt: TGTGCCAGCAGCTTAGGGAAACCCGGGACAGGGAGGAGTCAGCCCCAGCATTTT; cdr3_aa: CASSLGKPGTGRSQPQHF
d_call: TRBD2; clone_size: -; v_call: TRBV3-1/TRBV3-2; j_call: TRBJ2-3; cdr3_nt: TGTGCCAGCAGCCAAGGCGGGGGGGTGGTAGATACGCAGTATTTT; cdr3_aa: CASSQGGGVVDTQYF
d_call: -; clone_size: few; v_call: TRBV19; j_call: TRBJ1-2; cdr3_nt: TGTGCCAGTAGATTAGAAGAATATGGCTACACCTTC; cdr3_aa: CASRLEEYGYTF
d_call: -; clone_size: -; v_call: TRBV7-2; j_call: TRBJ2-7; cdr3_nt: TGTGCCAGCAGCTTAGCCGAGGGTAATTTCGGCTACGAGCAGTACTTC; cdr3_aa: CASSLAEGNFGYEQYF
d_call: -; clone_size: -; v_call: TRBV3-1/TRBV3-2; j_call: TRBJ1-1; cdr3_nt: TGTGCCAGCAGCCAAGGGACAGCAAACACTGAAGCTTTCTTT; cdr3_aa: CASSQGTANTEAFF
d_call: -; clone_size: -; v_call: TRBV7-6; j_call: TRBJ2-3; cdr3_nt: TGTGCCAGCAGCCGCGGGCCGGGGAACCAGGGCACAGATACGCAGTATTTT; cdr3_aa: CASSRGPGNQGTDTQYF
d_call: TRBD1; clone_size: -; v_call: TRBV6-2/TRBV6-3; j_call: TRBJ2-7; cdr3_nt: TGTGCCAGCAGTTACCCTCATAGGACAGGGAGCAACGAGCAGTACTTC; cdr3_aa: CASSYPHRTGSNEQYF
d_call: TRBD1; clone_size: -; v_call: TRBV2; j_call: TRBJ2-7; cdr3_nt: TGTGCCAGCAGACAGGGGTACGAGCAGTACTTC; cdr3_aa: CASRQGYEQYF
d_call: TRBD1; clone_size: -; v_call: TRBV28; j_call: TRBJ1-6; cdr3_nt: TGTGCCAGCAGTCCCCGGACAGGGAGTAGGTCACCCCTCCACTTT; cdr3_aa: CASSPRTGSRSPLHF
d_call: TRBD2; clone_size: -; v_call: TRBV6-2/TRBV6-3; j_call: TRBJ2-3; cdr3_nt: TGTGCCAGCAGCCGCCGACTAGCGACTGTACCAGATACGCAGTATTTT; cdr3_aa: CASSRRLATVPDTQYF
d_call: TRBD2; clone_size: -; v_call: TRBV5-1; j_call: TRBJ2-1; cdr3_nt: TGCGCCAGCAGGGCTAGCGGGGGTATCTACAATGAGCAGTTCTTC; cdr3_aa: CASRASGGIYNEQFF
d_call: -; clone_size: -; v_call: TRBV2; j_call: TRBJ2-3; cdr3_nt: TGTGCCAGCATTCCGACTGGGACTAGCACAGATACGCAGTATTTT; cdr3_aa: CASIPTGTSTDTQYF
d_call: TRBD1; clone_size: once; v_call: TRBV9; j_call: TRBJ2-5; cdr3_nt: TGTGCCAGCAGCCCAAGACAGGGGGAAGAGACCCAGTACTTC; cdr3_aa: CASSPRQGEETQYF
d_call: -; clone_size: -; v_call: TRBV11-2; j_call: TRBJ2-3; cdr3_nt: TGTGCCAGCAGCTTAGATAGCGGCTATAGCACAGATACGCAGTATTTT; cdr3_aa: CASSLDSGYSTDTQYF
d_call: TRBD1; clone_size: once; v_call: TRBV19; j_call: TRBJ1-3; cdr3_nt: TGTGCCAGTAGTATCCGGGACAGGGTAATTGGAAACACCATATATTTT; cdr3_aa: CASSIRDRVIGNTIYF
d_call: -; clone_size: few; v_call: TRBV6-5; j_call: TRBJ1-1; cdr3_nt: TGTGCCAGCAGCCCCACCGTACCAGGTAGCGGAGCTTTCTTT; cdr3_aa: CASSPTVPGSGAFF
d_call: TRBD1; clone_size: -; v_call: TRBV19; j_call: TRBJ1-2; cdr3_nt: TGTGCCAGTAGTATGACAGGGGGCGACTATGGCTACACCTTC; cdr3_aa: CASSMTGGDYGYTF
d_call: TRBD1; clone_size: -; v_call: TRBV28; j_call: TRBJ1-2; cdr3_nt: TGTGCCAGCAGTTTGGGACAGCGATTTTATGGCTACACCTTC; cdr3_aa: CASSLGQRFYGYTF
d_call: -; clone_size: -; v_call: TRBV5-6; j_call: TRBJ2-3; cdr3_nt: TGTGCCAGTCAACCAGGCCCAGATACGCAGTATTTT; cdr3_aa: CASQPGPDTQYF
d_call: TRBD1; clone_size: -; v_call: TRBV4-2; j_call: TRBJ2-7; cdr3_nt: TGTGCCAGCAGCGAACAAACGACAGGGGGCTACGAGCAGTACTTC; cdr3_aa: CASSEQTTGGYEQYF
d_call: TRBD2; clone_size: -; v_call: TRBV24-1; j_call: TRBJ2-3; cdr3_nt: TGTGCCACCAGTGATGAACTGGGACTAGCGGGGGGGTTCGCTCGGTCAGGTACGCAGTATTTT; cdr3_aa: CATSDELGLAGGFARSGTQYF
d_call: TRBD2; clone_size: many; v_call: TRBV4-1; j_call: TRBJ2-7; cdr3_nt: TGCGCCAGCAGCCAAGTGGATCTCTGGGGGGGAACCTACGAGCAGTACTTC; cdr3_aa: CASSQVDLWGGTYEQYF
d_call: -; clone_size: once; v_call: TRBV24-1; j_call: TRBJ1-2; cdr3_nt: TGTGCCACCAGTGATTTGTCGGGGGGGAACTATGGCTACACCTTC; cdr3_aa: CATSDLSGGNYGYTF
d_call: -; clone_size: once; v_call: TRBV9; j_call: TRBJ2-1; cdr3_nt: TGTGCCAGCAGCGACCCGGGGGAGCAGTTCTTC; cdr3_aa: CASSDPGEQFF
d_call: TRBD2; clone_size: -; v_call: TRBV7-2; j_call: TRBJ2-4; cdr3_nt: TGTGCCAGCAGCTTCCTAGCGGGGGGGCCTAGAAACATTCAGTACTTC; cdr3_aa: CASSFLAGGPRNIQYF
d_call: -; clone_size: once; v_call: TRBV15; j_call: TRBJ1-2; cdr3_nt: TGTGCCACCAGCAGAGATGAGTACGGCTACACCTTC; cdr3_aa: CATSRDEYGYTF
d_call: -; clone_size: -; v_call: TRBV10-2; j_call: TRBJ1-5; cdr3_nt: TGCGCCAGCAGATCCTCGGGGATGGAGGTTTATCAGCCCCAGCATTTT; cdr3_aa: CASRSSGMEVYQPQHF
d_call: TRBD1; clone_size: -; v_call: TRBV18; j_call: TRBJ2-7; cdr3_nt: TGTGCCAGCTCACCTTCCAGGGGGTTTGGGGACGAGCAGTACTTC; cdr3_aa: CASSPSRGFGDEQYF
d_call: TRBD1; clone_size: few; v_call: TRBV5-6; j_call: TRBJ1-1; cdr3_nt: TGTGCCAGCAGCGTTGGACAGGGGTTCACTGAAGCTTTCTTT; cdr3_aa: CASSVGQGFTEAFF
d_call: TRBD1; clone_size: once; v_call: TRBV28; j_call: TRBJ1-1; cdr3_nt: TGTGCCAGCAAACAAACAGGGGGGAACACTGAAGCTTTCTTT; cdr3_aa: CASKQTGGNTEAFF
d_call: TRBD1; clone_size: -; v_call: TRBV7-9; j_call: TRBJ2-7; cdr3_nt: TGTGCCAGCAGCCCCTCCGGACAGGCCAACTACGAGCAGTACTTC; cdr3_aa: CASSPSGQANYEQYF
d_call: TRBD1; clone_size: once; v_call: TRBV5-5; j_call: TRBJ2-1; cdr3_nt: TGTGCCAGCAGCCTCACAGGGGGCTCCTACAATGAGCAGTTCTTC; cdr3_aa: CASSLTGGSYNEQFF
d_call: -; clone_size: once; v_call: TRBV3-1/TRBV3-2; j_call: TRBJ1-1; cdr3_nt: TGTGCCAGCAGTCCCAGGTTGTACACTGAAGCTTTCTTT; cdr3_aa: CASSPRLYTEAFF
d_call: -; clone_size: -; v_call: TRBV7-2; j_call: TRBJ1-2; cdr3_nt: TGTGCCAGCAGCTTAGGATTGCGACAATTCGCTGGCTACACCTTC; cdr3_aa: CASSLGLRQFAGYTF
d_call: TRBD2; clone_size: -; v_call: TRBV14; j_call: TRBJ2-1; cdr3_nt: TGTGCCAGCAGCGGACCCGGGACTAGCGGGGGGGCCGCGTTCTTC; cdr3_aa: CASSGPGTSGGAAFF
d_call: -; clone_size: -; v_call: TRBV4-3; j_call: TRBJ1-2; cdr3_nt: TGCGCCAGCAGCCAAGAATTACGAACAGGGTATTATGGCTACACCTTC; cdr3_aa: CASSQELRTGYYGYTF
d_call: -; clone_size: -; v_call: TRBV29-1; j_call: TRBJ2-5; cdr3_nt: TGCAGCGTTGCTCCCGCTGTCGGCGCGGCCCAGTACTTC; cdr3_aa: CSVAPAVGAAQYF
d_call: TRBD1; clone_size: -; v_call: TRBV9; j_call: TRBJ1-1; cdr3_nt: TGTGCCAGCAGCGAAGGACAGGGGGCGATGTCTTCCACTGAAGCTTTCTTT; cdr3_aa: CASSEGQGAMSSTEAFF
d_call: -; clone_size: -; v_call: TRBV11-2; j_call: TRBJ1-1; cdr3_nt: TGTGCCAGCAGCTTAGCTAACACTGAAGCTTTCTTT; cdr3_aa: CASSLANTEAFF
d_call: -; clone_size: -; v_call: TRBV18; j_call: TRBJ1-4; cdr3_nt: TGTGCCAGCTCACCCCAGACAGGAAATGAAAAACTGTTTTTT; cdr3_aa: CASSPQTGNEKLFF
d_call: TRBD1; clone_size: -; v_call: TRBV27; j_call: TRBJ1-1; cdr3_nt: TGTGCCACCTTGAAGGACAGGGTTAGGTTTATGAACACTGAAGCTTTCTTT; cdr3_aa: CATLKDRVRFMNTEAFF
d_call: TRBD1; clone_size: -; v_call: TRBV19; j_call: TRBJ2-7; cdr3_nt: TGTGCCAGTAGATCAGGGGGGACAGGGTACGAGCAGTACTTC; cdr3_aa: CASRSGGTGYEQYF
d_call: TRBD1; clone_size: -; v_call: TRBV2; j_call: TRBJ2-7; cdr3_nt: TGTGCCAGCAGGACACTACAGGGGACCTACGAGCAGTACTTC; cdr3_aa: CASRTLQGTYEQYF
d_call: -; clone_size: -; v_call: TRBV27; j_call: TRBJ1-3; cdr3_nt: TGTGCCCGCGAGCGGGTGGACTCTGGAAACACCATATATTTT; cdr3_aa: CARERVDSGNTIYF
d_call: TRBD2; clone_size: -; v_call: TRBV2; j_call: TRBJ2-2; cdr3_nt: TGTGCCAGCAAAAAACTAGCGGGGGGGGACACCGGGGAGCTGTTTTTT; cdr3_aa: CASKKLAGGDTGELFF
d_call: TRBD1; clone_size: once; v_call: TRBV6-6; j_call: TRBJ1-1; cdr3_nt: TGTGCCAGCAGTTACAGGACAGGGGGTGAAGCTTTCTTT; cdr3_aa: CASSYRTGGEAFF
d_call: TRBD2; clone_size: -; v_call: TRBV7-9; j_call: TRBJ2-5; cdr3_nt: TGTGCCAGCAGCTTAGGGGCGGGGGGCGGAGAGACCCAGTACTTC; cdr3_aa: CASSLGAGGGETQYF
d_call: -; clone_size: -; v_call: TRBV7-9; j_call: TRBJ2-2; cdr3_nt: TGTGCCAGCAGCCGCGGAAGCGCGAACACCGGGGAGCTGTTTTTT; cdr3_aa: CASSRGSANTGELFF
d_call: TRBD1; clone_size: -; v_call: TRBV19; j_call: TRBJ1-4; cdr3_nt: TGTGCCAGTACAGGGGGCTTATTGGAAAAACTGTTTTTT; cdr3_aa: CASTGGLLEKLFF
d_call: TRBD2; clone_size: -; v_call: TRBV7-9; j_call: TRBJ2-5; cdr3_nt: TGTGCCAGCAGTTTTTGGGGGGGAGAGACCCAGTACTTC; cdr3_aa: CASSFWGGETQYF
d_call: -; clone_size: -; v_call: TRBV7-8; j_call: TRBJ1-1; cdr3_nt: TGTGCCAGCAGCTCCCTTTCGAGCACTGAAGCTTTCTTT; cdr3_aa: CASSSLSSTEAFF
d_call: TRBD1; clone_size: -; v_call: TRBV7-9; j_call: TRBJ2-7; cdr3_nt: TGTGCCAGCAGCCCCTCCCCCCCCGGGACAGGTTTCTACGAGCAGTACTTC; cdr3_aa: CASSPSPPGTGFYEQYF
d_call: -; clone_size: once; v_call: TRBV27; j_call: TRBJ2-1; cdr3_nt: TGTGCCAGCAGTGCGGCGGGGGCCTCGAGCAATGAGCAGTTCTTC; cdr3_aa: CASSAAGASSNEQFF
d_call: -; clone_size: -; v_call: TRBV6-2/TRBV6-3; j_call: TRBJ2-5; cdr3_nt: TGTGCCAGCAGCCCCTCGGAGACCCAGTACTTC; cdr3_aa: CASSPSETQYF
d_call: -; clone_size: -; v_call: TRBV2; j_call: TRBJ1-5; cdr3_nt: TGTGCCAGCAGTGAAATATCAGGCAGGTCCGTTCAGCCCCAGCATTTT; cdr3_aa: CASSEISGRSVQPQHF